This T cell receptor beta chain is drawn from a study of cytomegalovirus exposure and HLA in healthy donors (TCRdb year 2017). In terms of the full investigation: In an earlier analysis of several hundred of the donors, approximately 300 Gb of sequence data and some 100 million unique TCR beta sequences from about 179 million T cells were reported. Rather than drawing on any new phenotypic data, the later analysis identified candidate immune exposures from TCR beta sequences and the way those sequences occurred across donors. Donor age, sex, ethnicity and CMV serostatus were compiled alongside the repertoire data. Genome-wide SNP genotypes for about three fifths of the roughly 670 donors were used in a later genetic analysis, which treated that subset as a discovery cohort. Approximately 310 gigabases of sequencing data and 75 million to 85 million unique TCR sequences made up an early release that covered 500 to 700 HLA-typed donors. To predict cytomegalovirus infection status, the study combined high-throughput TCR immunosequencing, statistical association of individual TCRs with disease status, and machine learning. Of the roughly 420 genotyped donors, roughly 76% were placed in the genetic ancestry cluster associated with self-reported Caucasian donors. All discovery cohort repertoires had been generated using a single sequencing platform. The study aimed to test whether signatures of past pathogen exposure could be identified by cataloging public T cell receptors. Four to six DR-DQ haplotypes were handled as single units for association and clustering, since linkage in the cohort was strong. HLA typing covered class I and class II loci at four-digit resolution. In a later analysis, previously published TCR beta repertoires from 600 to 850 donors were re-analyzed and high-resolution HLA genotyping was added so that TCR occurrence patterns could be studied. Besides the first cohort of roughly 660 subjects, a separate validation cohort made up of over 95 different subjects was used. An earlier analysis of roughly 600 of the donors used high-throughput TCR beta sequencing to judge whether each TCR beta V gene segment behaved as functional or pseudogenic. The study used immunosequencing to profile the T cell repertoires of under 700 subjects and linked those repertoires to cytomegalovirus serostatus. Among 398 genotyped donors of the cohort, an average of about 220,000 unique TCR beta nucleotide sequences was sequenced per donor, of which 15% to 20% were non-productive. The number of typed donors differed by locus: roughly 620-640 for A, B, C, DRB1 and DQB1; some 540 for DQA1; approximately 600 for DPA1; and approximately 450 for DPB1.

The investigation overall reported the following: In a later analysis, TCR association rates were found to vary across HLA loci, with the most associated TCRs seen for DRB1 alleles and the fewest for HLA-C alleles. A later analysis reported that several top co-occurrence clusters appeared linked to parvovirus B19, influenza, CMV and Epstein-Barr virus. A further reported finding was that TCR beta sequences accurately predicted the HLA-A and HLA-B alleles for most subjects in the first cohort. The presence/absence analyses assumed that sequencing depth was roughly uniform across donors, and that assumption may not be true. Three of the identified cytomegalovirus-associated TCR beta chains were confirmed in vitro to be specific for cytomegalovirus antigens. An earlier analysis of around 540 of the donors showed that most TCR beta V segments appeared in productive rearrangements either about 87% or about 30% of the time, which broadly matched IMGT annotations. Because counts were too low, about 15 rarely observed V segments, including chromosome 9 orphons, were left out of the earlier analysis of about 620 of the donors. Because HLA typing was unavailable for some donors at each locus, only the typed subset was used in association tests. The sequencing pipeline was judged likely to have produced a cluster of highly shared sequence variants as a technical artifact. A later analysis found that most CMV-associated TCR beta chains appeared HLA-restricted, with HLA associations seemingly driven largely by CMV exposure. Linkage disequilibrium might explain the correlated functional status among segregating V segments, but an unknown experimental factor could not be excluded. This cohort had only TCR beta chains sequenced, and the lack of alpha or paired-chain data limited which features could be detected. In both the original and validation cohorts, the classifier was reported to diagnose cytomegalovirus status with high specificity and sensitivity. The only immune exposure information available for the cohort was CMV serostatus. According to a later genetic analysis, donors in an Asian-associated ancestry cluster had fewer N-insertions in productive TCRs than the roughly 700-donor mean. An association between a missense DCLRE1C variant and V-gene and J-gene trimming of TCR beta chains was found in a later genetic analysis and replicated in an independent cohort. The authors suggested that the approach could potentially be extended to other disease states and immunological phenotypes. Across donors, most TCR sequences were observed very rarely, whereas some public TCRs were present in many individuals. Because the 87-base-pair reads could not distinguish some IMGT-functional V segments, including TRBV6-2 and TRBV6-3, those segments were excluded. When HLA alleles, especially DR and DQ, strongly co-occurred, attributing TCR associations to individual alleles was difficult. A later analysis found that HLA-associated TCR beta chains were more clonally expanded and had lower generation probabilities than equally common non-associated chains. A later analysis associated about 17,000 TCR beta sequences with specific HLA alleles at a false discovery rate of 0.05. The study gave a list of some 150 TCR beta chains associated with cytomegalovirus.

Unmatched junction bases come to 4, with V trimmed by 5 bases and J by 2 bases. Including the terminal cysteine and phenylalanine, the CDR3 comprises 15 residues. The retained sequence is limited to the CDR3, 45 bases, with the frame set at the first base. For CDR1 and CDR2, the germline V gene lists SGHAT and FQNNGV. This clone has a handful of counts. The antigen it recognizes is unknown. No quality values exist for individual bases; no much larger clone is one base distant. In total, 666 healthy bone marrow donors made up the cohort. At the time of sampling, every cohort member was nominally healthy, though immune exposures that went unrecorded were likely present. The donor tested CMV seronegative, placing the donor among the roughly 400 seronegative members of the cohort. A peripheral blood sample was provided by each donor, and peripheral blood mononuclear cells were used for TCR beta sequencing. The Qiagen DNeasy Blood Extraction Kit was used to extract genomic DNA from the blood cell samples.

Receptor amplification or capture employed the immunoSEQ multiplex PCR assay. A mixture of 60 forward primers for TCR Vbeta segments and 13 reverse primers for TCR Jbeta segments was used in the multiplex PCR. A multiplex PCR assay on genomic DNA amplified the CDR3 region of rearranged TCR beta genes. On the Illumina HiSeq System, the amplified TCR beta libraries were sequenced as 87-base-pair reads. Regarding the original processing steps: Across the 670 or so repertoires, a later analysis counted tens of millions of unique TCR beta chains, about 10 million of which were shared by at least two donors. Raw reads were error-corrected and collapsed into unique sequences by a nearest-neighbor algorithm in which closely related sequences were merged to remove PCR and sequencing errors. Alignment of CDR3 sequences to IMGT reference sequences was used to assign V, D and J gene segments. For a sequence to be retained, a match of at least six nucleotides was required to both a V gene segment and a J gene segment. A rearrangement was called productive if the CDR3 had no stop codons and remained in frame with V and J, and every other rearrangement was called non-productive. Following IMGT convention, CDR3 was defined as the stretch from the second conserved V-encoded cysteine up to the conserved J-encoded phenylalanine. Sequences without an unambiguous match to a single V gene segment were excluded from the earlier analysis of several hundred of the donors. In an earlier analysis of more than 500 of the donors, a V segment was called functional when productive rearrangements were above 56.7%, and segregating when the standard deviation between donors exceeded 5%. A statistical classification framework was developed to diagnose cytomegalovirus status using the catalog of TCR beta chain sequences. V and J gene assignment, in a later analysis, came from comparing TCR nucleotide sequences with IMGT/GENE-DB human TR gene sequences. Using the TCRdist pipeline, a later analysis assigned CDR3 sequences along with most-parsimonious VDJ recombination scenarios. In a later analysis, each TCR beta chain was defined by its CDR3 amino acid sequence together with its V-gene family, and reads without a unique V-gene family were excluded. A later analysis removed 550 to 650 highly shared, low-generation-probability nucleotide sequences to deal with suspected cross-contamination and a sequencing artifact. In a later analysis, a clonal expansion index was calculated for each public chain from normalized within-repertoire ranks of inferred template counts. A later analysis computed generation probabilities with a VDJ recombination model fitted to out-of-frame rearrangements, and checked the results against IGoR. In a later analysis, TCR-TCR, TCR-HLA and TCR-CMV co-occurrence was scored with hypergeometric tests, and a repertoire-size bias correction was applied to TCR pairs. A later analysis estimated false discovery rates by permuting HLA or CMV assignments 20 times. In a later analysis, co-occurring TCRs were grouped using DBSCAN, and TCRdist sequence similarity was added for clustering within HLA-allele-positive subsets. For co-occurrence clustering, repertoires with fewer than 30,000 or more than 120,000 public chains were excluded, along with five repertoires with anomalous nucleotide sharing. Held by TCRdb, this immuneACCESS table contains in-frame sequences only and omits some clones. Under half of the omission traces to an unresolved V gene where checked; the cause of the rest is unknown. From that table come the V and J calls and clone size; the DNA was used to work out D and trimming. Counted in this sample were more than 150,000 clones; 82% of them appeared once. About 1.5% of the sample lies in the top ten.

The clonotype comes from a man aged 40-50 years in good health and CMV-seronegative. Material: PBMCs. This receptor chain uses TRBV11-2 and TRBJ1-3; the central 9 bases match TRBD1. The CDR3 here reads CASSAGTGPGNTIYF. The nucleotides are TGTGCCAGCAGCGCCGGGACAGGGCCTGGAAACACCATATATTTT.